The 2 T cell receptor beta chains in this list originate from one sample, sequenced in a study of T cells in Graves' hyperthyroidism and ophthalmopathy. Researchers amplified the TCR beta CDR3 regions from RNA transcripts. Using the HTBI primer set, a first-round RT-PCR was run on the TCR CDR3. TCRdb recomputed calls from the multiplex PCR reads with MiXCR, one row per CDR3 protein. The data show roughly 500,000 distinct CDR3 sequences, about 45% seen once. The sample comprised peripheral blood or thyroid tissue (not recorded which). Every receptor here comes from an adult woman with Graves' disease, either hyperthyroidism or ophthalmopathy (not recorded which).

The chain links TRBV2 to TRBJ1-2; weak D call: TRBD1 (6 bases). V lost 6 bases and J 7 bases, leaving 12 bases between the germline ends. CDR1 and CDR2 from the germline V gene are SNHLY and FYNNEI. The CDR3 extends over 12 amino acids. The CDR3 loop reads CASRGDRSGYTF. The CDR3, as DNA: TGTGCCAGCAGGGGTGACAGGAGTGGCTACACCTTC.

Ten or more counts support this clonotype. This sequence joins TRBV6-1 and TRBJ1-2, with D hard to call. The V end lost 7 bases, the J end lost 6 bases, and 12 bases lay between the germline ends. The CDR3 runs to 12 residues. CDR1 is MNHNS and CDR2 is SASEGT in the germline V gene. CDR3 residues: CASIAGFDGYTF. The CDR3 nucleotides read TGTGCCAGCATAGCGGGGTTCGATGGCTACACCTTC.